Following are 28 T cell receptor beta chains from one sample sequenced in a study of blood T cell repertoires in COVID-19. Repertoires were generated with immunoSEQ multiplex PCR, while TCRdb's copy carries only in-frame clones and drops some. The sample lists 70,000 to 85,000 clones; about 91% were seen once. Sequencing was performed on peripheral blood. These receptors all come from an older woman with active COVID-19.

The chain has TRBV7-9 and TRBJ2-2; D gene ambiguous. CDR1 and CDR2 from the germline V gene are SEHNR and FQNEAQ (reference sequence). V lost 6 bases to trimming and J lost 5 bases, with 19 bases between them. The length of the CDR3 is 16 residues. The CDR3 sequence is CASRFRLFGATGELFF. CDR3 bases: TGTGCCAGCAGGTTTCGACTCTTCGGTGCGACCGGGGAGCTGTTTTTT.

This clone was counted a single time. The rearrangement links TRBV2 to TRBJ2-5; D is perhaps TRBD2 (6 bases). With 0 bases removed from V and 6 bases from J, the gap between germline ends came to 11 bases. The CDR3 spans 14 residues. Germline CDR1 and CDR2: SNHLY and FYNNEI. The CDR3 protein is CASSEARGSKTQYF. The DNA of the CDR3 is TGTGCCAGCAGTGAAGCGCGGGGCTCCAAGACCCAGTACTTC.

The chain couples TRBV2 to TRBJ2-7; 9 bases map to TRBD1. The CDR3 extends over 15 amino acids. Germline CDR1 is SNHLY and CDR2 is FYNNEI. Trimming removed 7 bases from V and 2 bases from J; junction bases left unmatched: 9. CDR3 nucleotides: TGTGCCAGCACCTATGGTGGGACAGGGCCCTACGAGCAGTACTTC. Protein: CASTYGGTGPYEQYF.

In its sample, this clone was seen a few times. The chain links TRBV19 to TRBJ2-4; 13 positions agree with TRBD2. This CDR3 is 15 amino acids long. CDR1 and CDR2 from the germline V gene are LNHDA and SQIVND (reference sequence). V trimming: 5 bases; J trimming: 7 bases; junction bases outside the gene matches: 5. The CDR3 nucleotides are TGTGCCAGTAGTCCCACTAGCGGGAGGGCCAACATTCAGTACTTC. Translating gives CASSPTSGRANIQYF.

This rearrangement joins TRBV6-2 or TRBV6-3 to TRBJ2-6; no reliable D call. The CDR3 consists of 14 residues. V lost 3 bases, J lost 0 bases, and 3 bases lay in between. Germline assignment: CDR1 MNHEY and CDR2 SVGEGT. The CDR3 here is CASSYYSGANVLTF. The CDR3 nucleotides are TGTGCCAGCAGTTATTACTCTGGGGCCAACGTCCTGACTTTC.

The chain is built from TRBV3-1 (or the pseudogene TRBV3-2) and TRBJ2-5; D not certain. V dropped 4 bases and J dropped 5 bases, with 8 bases sitting between them. Germline V gene lookup returns CDR1 LGHDT and CDR2 YNNKEL (reference sequence). The CDR3 has 12 residues. This CDR3 reads CASSPTPETQYF. The DNA for the CDR3 is TGTGCCAGCAGCCCCACTCCGGAGACCCAGTACTTC.

The V gene is TRBV5-4, the J gene TRBJ2-1; possible D gene TRBD1, 5 bases. The CDR3 length is 16 residues. CDR1 and CDR2 (germline): SGHNT, YYREEE (reference sequence). Trimming stripped 1 base from V and 0 bases from J, with 11 bases between. The CDR3 DNA follows: TGTGCCAGCAGCTTGTTTGGGGCCAACTCCTACAATGAGCAGTTCTTC. Translated, it gives CASSLFGANSYNEQFF.

CDR3 residues: CASSYSTGGINIQYF. The DNA of the CDR3 is TGTGCCAGCAGTTACTCTACGGGGGGGATAAACATTCAGTACTTC. V and J are TRBV6-5 and TRBJ2-4; TRBD2 matches 8 bases. J was trimmed by 6 bases and V by 0 bases; bases with no gene match: 4. Germline assignment: CDR1 MNHEY and CDR2 SVGAGI. The CDR3 is made up of 15 amino acids.

V usage is TRBV19 and J usage is TRBJ2-6, with 8 bases aligning to TRBD2. The J segment lost 2 bases and the V segment lost 4 bases, leaving 16 bases of the junction unmatched. CDR3 length equals 20 residues. Germline assignment: CDR1 LNHDA and CDR2 SQIVND (reference sequence). CDR3 sequence reads: CASSSRGTGLGSAGANVLTF. CDR3 bases: TGTGCCAGTAGTAGTAGGGGAACGGGACTAGGCTCAGCTGGGGCCAACGTCCTGACTTTC.

This clone was found a few times. The rearrangement uses TRBV30 and TRBJ2-7; D is unclear. The CDR3 consists of 12 residues. Trimming took 1 base from V and 5 from J, leaving 9 bases between them. CDR1 GTSNPN and CDR2 SVGIG come from the germline V gene (reference sequence). Here the CDR3 DNA reads TGTGCCTGGAGTGGACTTGTCAACGAGCAGTACTTC. It specifies CAWSGLVNEQYF.

The chain links TRBV7-9 to TRBJ2-1; 15 nucleotides line up with TRBD2. CDR3 length: 17 amino acids. The ends lost 5 bases at V and 5 bases at J; junction bases unmatched: 7. Per the germline V gene, CDR1 is SEHNR and CDR2 is FQNEAQ (reference sequence). The CDR3 DNA sequence: TGTGCCAGCAGCCACAGGACTAGCGGGAGGGTCCACAATGAGCAGTTCTTC. Translated, it gives CASSHRTSGRVHNEQFF. Supplemented by reference TRBV7-9 and TRBJ2-1, the full variable domain reads DTGVSQNPRHKITKRGQNVTFRCDPISEHNRLYWYRQTLGQGPEFLTYFQNEAQLEKSRLLSDRFSAERPKGSFSTLEIQRTEQGDSAMYLCASSHRTSGRVHNEQFFGPGTRLTVL.

The gene calls are TRBV5-1 and TRBJ2-1; D may be TRBD2 (6 bases). The CDR3 spans 16 residues. Germline CDR1 and CDR2: SGHRS and YFSETQ. V was shortened by 4 bases and J by 0 bases, with 14 bases between the two germline ends. The CDR3 loop is CASSAGDWSSYNEQFF. CDR3 nucleotide sequence: TGCGCCAGCAGCGCCGGGGACTGGAGCTCCTACAATGAGCAGTTCTTC.

This sequence joins TRBV19 and TRBJ2-5, with a possible D match to TRBD1 (7 bases). Per the germline V gene, CDR1 is LNHDA and CDR2 is SQIVND (reference sequence). The V end lost 6 bases, the J end lost 2 bases, and 16 bases lay between the germline ends. CDR3 size: 15 residues. CDR3 region: CASRRGQTIQETQYF. The CDR3 bases are TGTGCCAGTAGGCGGGGACAGACGATTCAAGAGACCCAGTACTTC.

This rearrangement joins TRBV19 to TRBJ2-1, with 8 bases that match TRBD2. The CDR3 is 15 amino acids. V was pared by 4 bases and J by 9 bases, with 11 bases of the junction left unmatched. Germline V gene sequence: CDR1 LNHDA, CDR2 SQIVND (reference sequence). The CDR3, as DNA: TGTGCCAGTAGTACTGGGACTAGAGTCGGCAGTGAGCAGTTCTTC. Its protein product is CASSTGTRVGSEQFF.

The sample holds one count of this clone. V is TRBV5-5 and J is TRBJ2-5; perhaps TRBD2 as D (5 bases). Trimming took 6 bases from V and 5 from J, leaving 14 bases between them. The CDR3 is 13 residues long. Per the germline V gene, CDR1 is SGHKS and CDR2 is YYEKEE (reference sequence). The CDR3 DNA sequence: TGTGCCAGCACCCGACGGGGAAAGGAGACCCAGTACTTC. Protein product: CASTRRGKETQYF.

The CDR3 reads CATSVGAAVQETQYF. CDR3 in DNA: TGTGCCACCTCGGTGGGTGCGGCGGTCCAAGAGACCCAGTACTTC. This chain connects TRBV7-2 to TRBJ2-5; D is unresolved. The V end lost 10 bases, the J end lost 1 base, and 19 bases lay between the germline ends. The CDR3 totals 15 residues. From germline, CDR1 is SGHTA and CDR2 FQGNSA. The whole variable domain, filled in from reference TRBV7-2 and TRBJ2-5, reads GAGVSQSPSNKVTEKGKDVELRCDPISGHTALYWYRQSLGQGLEFLIYFQGNSAPDKSGLPSDRFSAERTGGSVSTLTIQRTQQEDSAVYLCATSVGAAVQETQYFGPGTRLLVL.

The chain uses TRBV4-1 and TRBJ2-3; D perhaps matches TRBD1 (6 bases). CDR3 length: 17 residues. Trimming shortened V by 0 bases and J by 4 bases, and 17 bases separated the two germline ends. CDR1 and CDR2 from the germline V gene are MGHRA and YSYEKL. CDR3 sequence reads: CASSQEPPGDDADTQYF. The CDR3 DNA reads TGCGCCAGCAGCCAAGAACCGCCAGGGGATGACGCAGATACGCAGTATTTT.

This clone was recorded a few times. This chain joins TRBV5-1 and TRBJ2-3, with TRBD2 as a possible D gene (6 bases). The V end was cut by 0 bases, the J end by 6 bases, with 17 bases between. CDR3 size: 16 residues. Per the germline V gene, CDR1 is SGHRS and CDR2 is YFSETQ. CDR3 amino acids: CASSLGGELRRDTQYF. Here the CDR3 DNA reads TGCGCCAGCAGCTTGGGCGGGGAGTTAAGGAGGGATACGCAGTATTTT.

The J gene is TRBJ1-1, the V gene TRBV27; D possibly corresponds to TRBD1 (5 bases). This CDR3 contains 14 residues. Germline V gene sequence: CDR1 MNHEY, CDR2 SMNVEV (reference sequence). Deletions cut 2 bases from V and 6 bases from J, with 13 bases between. The CDR3 here is CASSLRTTRAEAFF. The CDR3 DNA reads as TGTGCCAGCAGTTTAAGGACAACCCGGGCTGAAGCTTTCTTT.

The rearrangement links TRBV30 to TRBJ1-5; a weak D match, TRBD1 (5 bases). The CDR3 sequence is 13 residues long. Germline values: CDR1 GTSNPN, CDR2 SVGIG (reference sequence). Deletions cut 1 base from V and 3 bases from J, with 7 bases between. The CDR3 bases are TGTGCCTGGAGTGCAGGGCTCAATCAGCCCCAGCATTTT. It is translated as CAWSAGLNQPQHF.

The chain links TRBV5-1 to TRBJ2-5; 7 bases map to TRBD1. This CDR3 has 14 residues. Germline V gene lookup returns CDR1 SGHRS and CDR2 YFSETQ. J was trimmed by 2 bases and V by 4 bases; bases with no gene match: 5. This CDR3 is CASSGDSLQETQYF. The DNA for the CDR3 is TGCGCCAGCAGCGGGGACAGCCTGCAAGAGACCCAGTACTTC.

The chain is built from TRBV20-1 and TRBJ1-1; D is unclear. The V gene's germline CDR1 is DFQATT and CDR2 SNEGSKA (reference sequence). CDR3 length equals 11 residues. Trimming took off 3 bases at V and 7 bases at J, with 9 bases between the two ends. CDR3 nucleotide sequence: TGCAGTGCTAGGAGGGCATTTGAAGCTTTCTTT. Its translation is CSARRAFEAFF.

The genes are TRBV6-1 and TRBJ1-4, with D perhaps TRBD1 (5 bases). Trimming shortened V by 2 bases and J by 8 bases, and 12 bases separated the two germline ends. Germline CDR1 is MNHNS and CDR2 is SASEGT. The CDR3 consists of 14 residues. The CDR3 nucleotides read TGTGCCAGCAGTGAACCCCTAAGGGGCGAAAAACTGTTTTTT. Protein: CASSEPLRGEKLFF.

V is TRBV7-8 and J is TRBJ2-1; 9 nucleotides align to TRBD1. The CDR3 loop spans 16 amino acids. Germline V gives CDR1 SGHVS, CDR2 FQNEAQ. The J segment lost 8 bases and the V segment lost 5 bases, leaving 13 bases of the junction unmatched. CDR3 sequence (DNA): TGTGCCAGCAGCCCCAGGCCGGGACAGGGTTATTATGAGCAGTTCTTC. This encodes CASSPRPGQGYYEQFF.

The V call is TRBV7-2, the J call TRBJ2-7; D gene ambiguous. V dropped 2 bases and J dropped 5 bases, with 10 bases sitting between them. Germline V gene lookup returns CDR1 SGHTA and CDR2 FQGNSA. CDR3 length: 13 amino acids. The CDR3 spells CASSLFTSHEQYF. Here the CDR3 DNA reads TGTGCCAGCAGCTTATTCACCAGTCACGAGCAGTACTTC.

This clone ranks as medium-sized. The J gene is TRBJ2-7, the V gene TRBV27; maybe TRBD2 (5 bases). This CDR3 region has 15 residues. CDR1 MNHEY and CDR2 SMNVEV come from the germline V gene (reference sequence). The V end was cut by 5 bases, the J end by 6 bases, with 20 bases between. The CDR3 sequence: CASSRRSDYPPEQYF. The DNA of the CDR3 is TGTGCCAGCAGTCGCCGTAGCGACTACCCTCCCGAGCAGTACTTC.

The chain is built from TRBV4-1 and TRBJ2-7, with 7 bases fitting TRBD2. Germline V gives CDR1 MGHRA, CDR2 YSYEKL. V was pared by 6 bases and J by 0 bases, with 8 bases of the junction left unmatched. The CDR3 consists of 15 residues. CDR3 in DNA: TGCGCCAGCAGGCCTACTAGCGAGAGCTCCTACGAGCAGTACTTC. It specifies CASRPTSESSYEQYF.

The chain combines TRBV5-1 with TRBJ1-1; D possibly corresponds to TRBD1 (5 bases). The germline CDR1 and CDR2 sequences are SGHRS and YFSETQ. This CDR3 is built from 13 residues. Trimming took off 5 bases at V and 2 bases at J, with 10 bases between the two ends. The CDR3: CASSIQGNTEAFF. In DNA, the CDR3 is TGCGCCAGCAGTATTCAGGGTAACACTGAAGCTTTCTTT.